The clone carrying this TCR beta chain was recorded once. These data come from a study of blood T cell repertoires in COVID-19. Study in general: Samples representing acute and convalescent COVID-19 were sourced from the United States, Italy and Spain. T cells, B-cell-depleted T cells, or PBMCs supplied cDNA or gDNA.

Original analysis: For nucleated cells, counts were estimated from reference gene primer amplification. Profiled with immunoSEQ multiplex PCR; TCRdb holds only in-frame clones, not every one. From that table come the V and J calls and clone size; the DNA was used to work out D and trimming. The table includes about 50,000 clones, under 90% detected once. Input material: peripheral blood. This sequence originates from a woman aged 60-75 years with acute or convalescent COVID-19.

CDR3 coding DNA: TGTGCCAGCTCACCCGGACTAGCAGGCACCGGGGAGCTGTTTTTT. It codes for CASSPGLAGTGELFF. This chain links TRBV18 with TRBJ2-2; 8 bases align to TRBD2. The CDR3 extends over 15 amino acids. The germline V gene encodes CDR1 KGHSH and CDR2 LQKENI. V lost 3 bases to trimming and J lost 4 bases; unmatched junction nucleotides: 4. Complete variable domain (other parts from reference TRBV18 and TRBJ2-2): NAGVMQNPRHLVRRRGQEARLRCSPMKGHSHVYWYRQLPEEGLKFMVYLQKENIIDESGMPKERFSAEFPKEGPSILRIQQVVRGDSAAYFCASSPGLAGTGELFFGEGSRLTVL.